This section outlines one T cell receptor (beta chain) sequence together with its context. Its target is unknown. The sample comes from a study of graft-versus-host responses after intestinal transplantation. About the study: Multivisceral, liver-intestinal, or isolated intestinal grafts went to recipients. All of the recipients had induction that used anti-thymocyte globulin, then tacrolimus and steroids for around three years.

The germline CDR1 and CDR2 sequences are LNHDA and SQIVND (reference sequence). Between the trimmed V and J ends, which lost 1 base and 7 bases, there was a span of 7 bases. This CDR3 is built from 12 residues. The data were produced by immunoSEQ multiplex PCR, yet TCRdb's version contains in-frame clones alone and is incomplete. The table lists 84,000 or so clones, around 93% of them singletons. Specimen: unstimulated CD8+ T cells sorted from spleen or lymph node cells, collected before transplant. This TCR was sampled from a human donor who was the organ donor for an intestinal transplant. The J gene is TRBJ1-1, the V gene TRBV19; D may be TRBD1 (6 bases). In nucleotides, the CDR3 is TGTGCCAGTAGTATAGGGGACATTGAAGCTTTCTTT. This translates into CASSIGDIEAFF.